This entry lists 24 T cell receptor beta chains sequenced from one sample in a study of shared clonotypes between healthy human individuals. Profiled with immunoSEQ multiplex PCR; TCRdb holds only in-frame clones, not every one. The sample has over a million clones, roughly 80% seen once. The sequenced sample was memory CD4+ T cells sorted from blood. Regarding subset: CD45RA-negative fraction. The receptors originated from a man younger than 30 in good health.

The chain joins TRBV9 to TRBJ1-3; 10 nucleotides agree with TRBD1. The V gene's germline CDR1 is SGDLS and CDR2 YYNGEE. The CDR3 contains 18 residues. Germline trimming cut 4 bases from V and 0 bases from J; bases unmatched to any gene: 10. The DNA for the CDR3 is TGTGCCAGCAGCAGGGGACAGGGGCCCTCCGACTCTGGAAACACCATATATTTT. It specifies CASSRGQGPSDSGNTIYF.

The V call is TRBV27, the J call TRBJ2-2; 8 nucleotides line up with TRBD2. CDR1 is MNHEY and CDR2 is SMNVEV in the germline V gene (reference sequence). This CDR3 comprises 16 residues. V dropped 4 bases and J dropped 7; count of bases not matched to a gene: 11. The CDR3, as DNA: TGTGCCAGCAGTTGGATTAGCGGGAACCGTAGCGGGGAGCTGTTTTTT. It encodes CASSWISGNRSGELFF.

This chain connects TRBV9 to TRBJ2-7, with a tentative D call TRBD1 (6 bases). The CDR3 loop spans 18 amino acids. Per germline, CDR1 SGDLS and CDR2 YYNGEE. The ends were cut back, 4 bases at V and 9 bases at J, with 32 bases in the middle. This chain's CDR3 is CASSQGHSNTPTPFGQYF. The CDR3 nucleotides read TGTGCCAGCAGCCAGGGACATAGCAATACTCCTACGCCATTCGGGCAGTACTTC. The full variable domain, with the rest looked up from reference TRBV9 and TRBJ2-7, is DSGVTQTPKHLITATGQRVTLRCSPRSGDLSVYWYQQSLDQGLQFLIQYYNGEERAKGNILERFSAQQFPDLHSELNLSSLELGDSALYFCASSQGHSNTPTPFGQYFGPGTRLTVT.

The J gene is TRBJ1-2, the V gene TRBV7-2; possibly TRBD1 for D (6 bases). V lost 3 bases and J lost 2, with 10 bases in between. The germline CDR1 and CDR2 sequences are SGHTA and FQGNSA. This CDR3 is built from 14 residues. CDR3 sequence: CASSLGGQNYGYTF. The CDR3 DNA reads TGTGCCAGCAGCTTGGGGGGCCAAAACTATGGCTACACCTTC.

The chain has TRBV14 and TRBJ1-2, with D tentatively TRBD1 (6 bases). The V gene's germline CDR1 is SGHDN and CDR2 FVKESK. Trimming removed 3 bases at V and 8 bases at J, with 16 bases between. The CDR3 length is 14 residues. The CDR3: CASSQTGTLGGYTF. The CDR3 bases are TGTGCCAGCAGCCAGACAGGAACCTTGGGGGGCTACACCTTC.

DNA for the CDR3: TGCGCCAGCAGCGGCGACAGGGGGGGCACTGAAGCTTTCTTT. It codes for CASSGDRGGTEAFF. The V gene is TRBV5-1, the J gene TRBJ1-1; 9 bases match TRBD1. The V segment lost 4 bases and the J segment 4 bases; nucleotides outside the gene matches: 5. The CDR3 runs 14 residues. Germline CDR1 and CDR2: SGHRS and YFSETQ.

This clone has only one observation. The rearrangement joins TRBV5-4 to TRBJ2-2; tentatively, D is TRBD2 (5 bases). The CDR3 spans 15 residues. V gave up 4 bases and J gave up 1 base, with 11 bases separating them. The germline V gene has CDR1 SGHNT and CDR2 YYREEE (reference sequence). CDR3 bases: TGTGCCAGCAGCCCCGACGGGATGAACACCGGGGAGCTGTTTTTT. Protein product: CASSPDGMNTGELFF.

This clone has only a few counts. This chain joins TRBV5-1 and TRBJ2-2; 8 bases are shared with TRBD1. With V trimmed by 4 bases and J by 6 bases, 5 bases remained unmatched. The CDR3 contains 14 residues. The germline CDR1 and CDR2 sequences are SGHRS and YFSETQ. The CDR3, as DNA: TGCGCCAGCAGCATGACAGGGGTGGCCGGGGAGCTGTTTTTT. It specifies CASSMTGVAGELFF.

The chain recombines TRBV30 with TRBJ2-1, with TRBD1 as a possible D gene (7 bases). Trimming left V 8 bases short and J 8 bases short, with 19 bases between. CDR3 length equals 13 residues. Looked up from germline, CDR1 is GTSNPN and CDR2 is SVGIG (reference sequence). The CDR3 region is CAGGGGVMDEQFF. The DNA of the CDR3 is TGTGCCGGAGGGGGCGGGGTGATGGATGAGCAGTTCTTC.

For the CDR3, the DNA is TGTGCCACCAGCTTCCGGACTAGCGGGAGTTCAGGTGGTTACAATGAGCAGTTCTTC. It yields the protein CATSFRTSGSSGGYNEQFF. The rearrangement uses TRBV15 and TRBJ2-1; 13 bases match TRBD2. The CDR3 has 19 amino acids. Germline V gene sequence: CDR1 LNHNV, CDR2 YYDKDF (reference sequence). Trimming took 5 bases from V and 4 from J; bases not matched to a gene: 14.

The J gene is TRBJ1-1, the V gene TRBV6-1; TRBD1 matches at 9 bases. CDR1 and CDR2 (germline): MNHNS, SASEGT. V lost 5 bases and J lost 6; bases outside the gene matches: 1. The CDR3 sequence is 12 residues long. CDR3 sequence: CASSRTGAEAFF. In DNA, the CDR3 is TGTGCCAGCAGTCGGACAGGGGCTGAAGCTTTCTTT.

This chain links TRBV7-2 with TRBJ2-1; D might be TRBD2 (6 bases). Per germline, CDR1 SGHTA and CDR2 FQGNSA. The CDR3 has 15 amino acids. V lost 7 bases, J lost 8 bases, and 21 bases lay in between. CDR3 amino acids: CASTPGVADLYEQFF. The CDR3 DNA sequence: TGTGCCAGCACCCCCGGGGTAGCGGACCTATATGAGCAGTTCTTC.

The chain carries TRBV18 and TRBJ2-1; D not certain. Between the trimmed V and J ends, which lost 0 bases and 6 bases, there was a span of 6 bases. This CDR3 spans 13 amino acids. Per germline, CDR1 KGHSH and CDR2 LQKENI. CDR3 coding DNA: TGTGCCAGCTCACCACCGTTTTCCAATGAGCAGTTCTTC. It yields the protein CASSPPFSNEQFF.

V and J are TRBV11-2 and TRBJ2-1; tentatively, D is TRBD1 (5 bases). CDR3 length: 13 residues. The germline V and J ends were trimmed by 1 base and 5 bases, with 6 bases remaining between them. Looked up from germline, CDR1 is SGHAT and CDR2 is FQNNGV. The CDR3 region is CASSLGQNNEQFF. The CDR3 region has the DNA TGTGCCAGCAGCTTAGGACAGAACAATGAGCAGTTCTTC.

V gene TRBV2 combines with J gene TRBJ1-6; D is ambiguous. Germline V CDR1 and CDR2: SNHLY, FYNNEI. The CDR3 has 11 amino acids. V lost 7 bases, J lost 9 bases, and 7 bases lay in between. The CDR3 coding sequence is TGTGCCAGCAAGGTGGTTTCACCCCTCCACTTT. It specifies CASKVVSPLHF.

This chain uses TRBV19 with TRBJ2-1; 8 bases are shared with TRBD2. The CDR3 consists of 15 residues. The V segment lost 5 bases and the J segment 3 bases; nucleotides outside the gene matches: 6. Germline V CDR1 and CDR2: LNHDA, SQIVND (reference sequence). CDR3 residues: CASSSWLAGYNEQFF. The DNA for the CDR3 is TGTGCCAGTAGTTCGTGGCTAGCGGGCTACAATGAGCAGTTCTTC.

V gene TRBV13 combines with J gene TRBJ2-7; TRBD1 might be the D (6 bases). The CDR3 spans 13 residues. Germline CDR1 is PRHDT and CDR2 is FYEKMQ (reference sequence). Deletions cut 2 bases from V and 4 bases from J, with 9 bases between. The CDR3 DNA reads as TGTGCCAGCAGCTTAAAACAGGGTTACGAGCAGTACTTC. This translates into CASSLKQGYEQYF.

CDR3 DNA: TGTGCCAGCAGCCAAGATCTTTGGAGCTCCTACGAGCAGTACTTC. Encoded protein: CASSQDLWSSYEQYF. The chain links TRBV14 to TRBJ2-7; D is ambiguous. Trimming took 0 bases from V and 0 from J, leaving 9 bases between them. The CDR3 is 15 amino acids. CDR1 is SGHDN, CDR2 FVKESK, per germline.

The gene calls are TRBV6-1 and TRBJ2-7, with 8 bases aligning to TRBD1. The V gene end was trimmed by 2 bases and the J gene end by 5 bases; junction bases not matched to a gene: 8. This CDR3 region has 15 residues. The germline V gene has CDR1 MNHNS and CDR2 SASEGT. The CDR3 DNA reads as TGTGCCAGCAGTGAATTTCGGACAGGGTTCGACGAGCAGTACTTC. Protein sequence: CASSEFRTGFDEQYF.

The rearrangement joins TRBV30 to TRBJ1-4; D remains ambiguous. Germline-derived CDR1 and CDR2 are GTSNPN and SVGIG (reference sequence). V dropped 3 bases and J dropped 7 bases, with 9 bases sitting between them. The CDR3 has 12 amino acids. As DNA, the CDR3 is TGTGCCTGGAGCTACGGTGGTGAAAAACTGTTTTTT. Translated: CAWSYGGEKLFF.

With regard to this clone: Distinct nucleotide sequences in the sample also encode this CDR3. The chain has TRBV28 and TRBJ2-5, with 7 bases matching TRBD2. V trimming: 2 bases; J trimming: 5 bases; junction bases outside the gene matches: 8. Germline CDR1 MDHEN, CDR2 SYDVKM. The CDR3 length is 15 residues. The CDR3 sequence: CASSLPRGWEETQYF. The CDR3 nucleotides read TGTGCCAGCAGTTTACCGCGGGGGTGGGAGGAGACCCAGTACTTC.

A word on this clone: Additional DNA sequences in this sample encode the identical CDR3. The V and J genes are TRBV11-2 and TRBJ2-7, with a tentative D call TRBD1 (6 bases). The CDR3 has 13 residues. Trimming removed 5 bases at V and 4 bases at J, with 12 bases between. The germline gives CDR1 SGHAT, CDR2 FQNNGV. CDR3 bases: TGTGCCAGCAGCCTGGGGACATCGTACGAGCAGTACTTC. Translated: CASSLGTSYEQYF.

This chain joins TRBV5-4 and TRBJ1-1; the match to TRBD1 covers 10 bases. The CDR3 extends over 14 amino acids. Germline CDR1 reads SGHNT; CDR2 reads YYREEE (reference sequence). Losses at the gene ends were 6 bases for V and 5 bases for J; bases not matched to a gene: 7. CDR3 nucleotide sequence: TGTGCCAGCAAAGCGGGACAGGGGTCAACTGAAGCTTTCTTT. Amino acids: CASKAGQGSTEAFF.

This clone was counted many times. The CDR3 bases are TGTGCCAGCAGCTTAGCGCCAGGGGGCTCTGGGGCCAACGTCCTGACTTTC. This encodes CASSLAPGGSGANVLTF. The genes are TRBV7-9 and TRBJ2-6, with TRBD1 matching over 7 bases. Germline-derived CDR1 and CDR2 are SEHNR and FQNEAQ (reference sequence). The V segment lost 0 bases and the J segment 0 bases; nucleotides outside the gene matches: 2. The CDR3 is 17 amino acids. The whole variable domain, filled in from reference TRBV7-9 and TRBJ2-6, reads DTGVSQNPRHKITKRGQNVTFRCDPISEHNRLYWYRQTLGQGPEFLTYFQNEAQLEKSRLLSDRFSAERPKGSFSTLEIQRTEQGDSAMYLCASSLAPGGSGANVLTFGAGSRLTVL.